This T cell receptor beta chain was found in a study of T-cell memory formation after mild COVID-19. A single record per CDR3 protein comes from TCRdb applying MiXCR to the 5' RACE reads. The table records some 120,000 distinct CDR3 sequences, more than 15% of them present only once. This clonotype was detected ten times or more. The CDR3 runs to 14 residues. V shed 3 bases, J shed 6 bases, and the junction held 5 bases outside the gene matches. Input material: PBMCs or a T cell subset sorted from them (not recorded which). The chain carries TRBV12-3 or TRBV12-4 and TRBJ1-1; 9 nucleotides match TRBD1. The sequence was obtained from a man aged 18 to 29 who had mild COVID-19 (a few samples of this study predate the infection). Cell type and time point are not known. The CDR3 bases are TGTGCCAGCAGTTTGGGACAGGGAGAGGCTGAAGCTTTCTTT. This encodes CASSLGQGEAEAFF.